These 15 T cell receptor beta chains originate from one sample sequenced in a study of blood T cell repertoires in COVID-19. Clones were read by immunoSEQ multiplex PCR, and TCRdb kept only the in-frame ones, dropping some. The sample includes more than 15,000 clones, 80% to 90% seen only once; the top ten take about 19%. Sequenced sample: peripheral blood. The source is a man older than 75 with active COVID-19.

V and J are TRBV5-4 and TRBJ2-3, with 10 positions matching TRBD2. The CDR3 extends over 15 amino acids. V trimming: 3 bases; J trimming: 6 bases; junction bases outside the gene matches: 7. Germline CDR1 SGHNT, CDR2 YYREEE (reference sequence). For the CDR3, the DNA is TGTGCCAGCAGCTCTAGCGGGGGAGGGGCGGATACGCAGTATTTT. This translates into CASSSSGGGADTQYF. The complete variable domain, with remaining parts taken from reference TRBV5-4 and TRBJ2-3, reads ETGVTQSPTHLIKTRGQQVTLRCSSQSGHNTVSWYQQALGQGPQFIFQYYREEENGRGNFPPRFSGLQFPNYSSELNVNALELDDSALYLCASSSSGGGADTQYFGPGTRLTVL.

The CDR3 spells CASSSGQGAVYTEAFF. The DNA for the CDR3 is TGTGCCAGCAGTTCGGGACAGGGGGCGGTTTACACTGAAGCTTTCTTT. The chain joins TRBV27 to TRBJ1-1, with 12 bases fitting TRBD1. The CDR3 totals 16 residues. Trimming at V came to 4 bases and at J to 3 bases, leaving 6 bases not matched to a gene. Looked up from germline, CDR1 is MNHEY and CDR2 is SMNVEV (reference sequence).

This chain uses TRBV27 with TRBJ2-7, with D perhaps matching TRBD2 (5 bases). This CDR3 has 15 amino acids. Germline-derived CDR1 and CDR2 are MNHEY and SMNVEV (reference sequence). V was cut by 4 bases and J by 0 bases, with 13 bases left in between. The CDR3 loop reads CASSSGWRSSYEQYF. For the CDR3, the DNA is TGTGCCAGCAGTTCTGGATGGAGGAGCTCCTACGAGCAGTACTTC.

J is TRBJ2-3 and V is TRBV7-9; 13 nucleotides match TRBD2. J gave up 3 bases and V 6 bases, and 3 bases lay outside the gene matches. CDR1 is SEHNR and CDR2 is FQNEAQ in the germline V gene (reference sequence). The CDR3 is made up of 15 amino acids. The CDR3 reads CASSSGLAGTDTQYF. The CDR3 coding sequence is TGTGCCAGCAGTTCGGGACTAGCGGGAACAGATACGCAGTATTTT.

This clone has just one count. DNA of the CDR3: TGTGCCAGTACCCCCATAGCAGGGGGGAATGGGAATCAGCCCCAGCATTTT. This translates into CASTPIAGGNGNQPQHF. J is TRBJ1-5 and V is TRBV19; the match to TRBD1 covers 7 bases. V lost 7 bases to trimming and J lost 4 bases; unmatched junction nucleotides: 16. The CDR3 is 17 amino acids. Germline CDR1 is LNHDA and CDR2 is SQIVND (reference sequence).

This sequence joins TRBV10-1 and TRBJ2-7; possibly TRBD2 for D (5 bases). In germline, CDR1 is WNHNN, CDR2 SYGVQD (reference sequence). The CDR3 runs 14 residues. Trimming took off 6 bases at V and 4 bases at J, with 16 bases between the two ends. The CDR3 region has the DNA TGCGCCAGCAGCCCCGGGGTAGCGAAGTACGAGCAGTACTTC. It codes for CASSPGVAKYEQYF.

V gene TRBV27 combines with J gene TRBJ1-3; weak D call: TRBD1 (5 bases). The germline gives CDR1 MNHEY, CDR2 SMNVEV (reference sequence). V was clipped by 6 bases and J by 0 bases, with 15 bases between them. CDR3 size: 16 residues. The CDR3 region has the DNA TGTGCCAGCAGCCTAAATGGGGCCGCCTCTGGAAACACCATATATTTT. It codes for CASSLNGAASGNTIYF.

The V and J genes are TRBV5-1 and TRBJ2-7; 11 bases agree with TRBD2. The trim removed 7 bases at V and 6 bases at J, leaving 12 bases unmatched. CDR3 length: 15 amino acids. CDR1 is SGHRS, CDR2 YFSETQ, per germline. The CDR3 coding sequence is TGCGCCAGCTGGGGGACTAGCGGAAACTCGGGCGAGCAGTACTTC. This gives the protein CASWGTSGNSGEQYF.

The chain uses TRBV19 and TRBJ1-5; possibly TRBD1 for D (6 bases). Germline V lookup: CDR1 LNHDA, CDR2 SQIVND (reference sequence). This CDR3 is built from 14 residues. Trimming took off 5 bases at V and 10 bases at J, with 18 bases between the two ends. CDR3 DNA: TGTGCCAGTAGTCCGGGGGGGCGGAATTCTCCCCAGCATTTT. Translated, it gives CASSPGGRNSPQHF.

This chain links TRBV7-8 with TRBJ2-5; 10 nucleotides match TRBD1. V trimming: 7 bases; J trimming: 5 bases; junction bases outside the gene matches: 10. The CDR3 length is 15 residues. Germline V gene sequence: CDR1 SGHVS, CDR2 FQNEAQ. The CDR3 reads CASTTDRGQVETQYF. In nucleotides, the CDR3 is TGTGCCAGCACTACCGACAGGGGGCAGGTTGAGACCCAGTACTTC.

The chain uses TRBV10-3 and TRBJ1-3, with 7 bases fitting TRBD1. Trimming removed 11 bases from V and 0 bases from J; junction bases left unmatched: 10. Germline V CDR1 and CDR2: ENHRY, SYGVKD. The CDR3 consists of 15 residues. The CDR3 loop reads CAVQQGSFSGNTIYF. The CDR3 region has the DNA TGTGCCGTCCAACAGGGGAGCTTCTCTGGAAACACCATATATTTT.

The chain joins TRBV6-5 to TRBJ2-1, with TRBD2 matching 10 bases. The germline CDR1 and CDR2 sequences are MNHEY and SVGAGI. V was pared by 4 bases and J by 4 bases, with 4 bases of the junction left unmatched. The CDR3 is 15 residues long. Here the CDR3 DNA reads TGTGCCAGCAGTTTAGCGGGAGGAACGTACAATGAGCAGTTCTTC. As protein: CASSLAGGTYNEQFF.

This sequence joins TRBV27 and TRBJ2-7; TRBD2 might be the D (6 bases). The CDR3 is made up of 15 amino acids. V lost 2 bases and J 2 bases, leaving 13 bases between the germline ends. Per germline, CDR1 MNHEY and CDR2 SMNVEV (reference sequence). CDR3 residues: CASSLGRGGTYEQYF. DNA for the CDR3: TGTGCCAGCAGTTTAGGAAGGGGAGGCACCTACGAGCAGTACTTC.

V is TRBV19 and J is TRBJ1-5; D call uncertain. Germline V CDR1 and CDR2: LNHDA, SQIVND (reference sequence). The length of the CDR3 is 15 residues. V lost 3 bases and J lost 2, with 11 bases in between. CDR3 protein: CASSIRGIGNQPQHF. The CDR3 DNA reads TGTGCCAGTAGTATTCGGGGTATCGGCAATCAGCCCCAGCATTTT.

The chain uses TRBV28 and TRBJ2-7, with 8 positions matching TRBD2. The ends lost 7 bases at V and 2 bases at J; junction bases unmatched: 13. The germline V gene has CDR1 MDHEN and CDR2 SYDVKM. The CDR3 is 16 residues long. In nucleotides, the CDR3 is TGTGCCAGCAATCCCAAACTAGCGGCCCCGGCCTACGAGCAGTACTTC. It is translated as CASNPKLAAPAYEQYF.